This T cell receptor beta chain was sequenced in a study of technical replicates of blood from several donors. CDR3 length equals 15 residues. Germline V gene data show CDR1 as SNHLY and CDR2 as FYNNEI. Trimming stripped 2 bases from V and 5 bases from J, with 13 bases between. The method was immunoSEQ multiplex PCR; TCRdb's version includes in-frame clones alone and lacks a portion of them. The table includes roughly 81,000 clones, around 97% detected once. The TCR comes from a human donor in good health. Specimen: T cells isolated from PBMCs. The chain is built from TRBV2 and TRBJ2-1; no reliable D call. The CDR3 DNA reads as TGTGCCAGCAGTGAACAAGCAATTCCTAACAATGAGCAGTTCTTC. It codes for CASSEQAIPNNEQFF.